The present entry profiles one TCR beta chain with its context. This receptor's antigen is unknown. No base qualities exist here, and no much larger clone lies one base off it. The treatment or condition label of this sample denotes: randomized to nivolumab then ipilimumab (arm A) or the reverse (arm B). None of the trial patients had been given prior DNA-damaging chemotherapy. On a FACS Aria II flow cytometer, live CD3+CD8+ cells that were negative for CD19 and CD56 were sorted from thawed PBMCs. Samples came from patients with melanoma in CheckMate 064, a randomized, open-label phase II trial of sequential checkpoint blockade. Peripheral blood mononuclear cells were collected by leukapheresis, purified with Ficoll-Paque, and frozen in human serum with approximately 9.4% DMSO. Immediately after sorting, the purity of sorted blood CD3+CD8+ cells was verified to be >95%, after which DNA was extracted.

This sample stems from a study of sequential checkpoint blockade in melanoma (dated by TCRdb to between 2019 and 2020). The study in broad terms: In a 1:1 randomization, patients received either first-line nivolumab then ipilimumab (arm A) or ipilimumab then nivolumab (arm B). Maintenance nivolumab came after both trial sequences.

TCRbeta CDR3 regions were immunosequenced from genomic DNA with the immunoSEQ Assay. Genomic DNA was amplified by bias-controlled multiplex PCR before high-throughput sequencing. On the authors' methods: To quantify the absolute abundance of each unique TCRbeta CDR3 region, the sequences were collapsed and filtered. Clonality, defined as 1 minus Pielou's evenness, was calculated using only productive rearrangements. A previously published method was used to identify clones whose frequencies were significantly greater in on-treatment samples than in baseline samples. TCRdb holds this immuneACCESS table with in-frame rearrangements only. Some clones are missing; in checked studies, unresolved V genes explain under half, and the rest has no known cause. The V and J calls and clone size come from that table; D and trimming were worked out from the DNA. The sample table lists about 18,000 clones, under 75% of them with a count of one. The leading ten clones occupy approximately 17% of the sample.

Summary of the overall study and its limitations: Validation of the response-prediction model combining TCR metrics and mutation burden is needed in larger, independent patient cohorts.

This clonotype originated in a human donor with melanoma. The sequencing used CD8+ T cells sorted from blood (inferred from file names), collected from a patient given nivolumab and ipilimumab in sequence.

The CDR3 protein sequence reads: CASSYDRGGSYEQYF. The DNA sequence is as follows: TGTGCCAGCAGTTATGACAGGGGGGGATCCTACGAGCAGTACTTC. The rearranged chain carries TRBV6-5 and TRBJ2-7, with 9 bases aligning to TRBD1. CDR1 and CDR2, per the germline V gene, are MNHEY and SVGAGI. The CDR3 starts with the cysteine, ends with the phenylalanine, and has 15 residues. Only CDR3 DNA is held: 45 bases, read in frame from base 1. Clipping removes 3 bases from V and 1 base from J, with 4 as the unmatched junction base count.